These 29 T cell receptor beta chains came from one sample sequenced in a study of memory CD4+ T cells and cytomegalovirus serostatus. Single viable CD3+CD4+CD8-CD45RO+ cells were sorted as the memory CD4+ T cells. Profiling relied on immunoSEQ multiplex PCR, and the TCRdb table lists in-frame clones only, not all of them. Of some 30,000 clones in the sample, around four fifths were seen once. The specimen sequenced was memory CD4+ T cells from blood. These receptors originate from an adult in good health and CMV-seronegative. Some clones in this sample may be carry-over from other donors' samples.

This rearrangement joins TRBV6-1 to TRBJ1-2, with 9 nucleotides matching TRBD1. The CDR3 spans 14 residues. With 10 bases clipped from V and 8 bases from J, the junction kept 14 bases outside the gene matches. In germline, CDR1 is MNHNS, CDR2 SASEGT. The CDR3 loop is CAIRGYGTGLGYTF. CDR3 coding DNA: TGTGCCATCAGAGGGTACGGGACAGGGCTAGGCTACACCTTC.

The V call is TRBV5-1, the J call TRBJ2-2; 13 bases align to TRBD2. This CDR3 spans 18 amino acids. Germline V lookup: CDR1 SGHRS, CDR2 YFSETQ. Unmatched junction bases numbered 7, after V lost 3 bases and J lost 2 bases. CDR3 DNA sequence: TGCGCCAGCAGCTCAGGTTGGACTAGCGGGGGTAACACCGGGGAGCTGTTTTTT. This gives the protein CASSSGWTSGGNTGELFF. The variable domain in full, completed from reference TRBV5-1 and TRBJ2-2, reads KAGVTQTPRYLIKTRGQQVTLSCSPISGHRSVSWYQQTPGQGLQFLFEYFSETQRNKGNFPGRFSGRQFSNSRSEMNVSTLELGDSALYLCASSSGWTSGGNTGELFFGEGSRLTVL.

The chain joins TRBV7-2 to TRBJ2-3; D might be TRBD1 or TRBD2, each matching 6 bases. V dropped 7 bases and J dropped 4 bases, with 18 bases sitting between them. This CDR3 is built from 15 residues. Per germline, CDR1 SGHTA and CDR2 FQGNSA. This chain's CDR3 is CASKEGGRTSDTQYF. In DNA form, the CDR3 reads TGTGCCAGCAAAGAGGGGGGCCGAACATCAGATACGCAGTATTTT.

This chain joins TRBV10-2 and TRBJ1-5; perhaps TRBD1 as D (6 bases). Germline V gene data show CDR1 as WSHSY and CDR2 as SAAADI. There are 14 residues in the CDR3. Trimming pared 0 bases from V and 9 bases from J, leaving 12 bases between. CDR3 in amino acids: CASSESGGRGPQHF. CDR3 DNA: TGCGCCAGCAGTGAGTCGGGGGGCCGGGGGCCCCAGCATTTT.

The rearrangement uses TRBV4-1 and TRBJ2-5, with D perhaps TRBD1 (5 bases). Germline CDR1 and CDR2: MGHRA and YSYEKL. The V gene lost 1 base and the J gene lost 5 bases, with 11 bases spanning the gap. This CDR3 is built from 14 residues. This chain's CDR3 is CASSQGWGQETQYF. The CDR3 DNA sequence: TGCGCCAGCAGCCAAGGTTGGGGCCAGGAGACCCAGTACTTC.

V gene TRBV5-1 combines with J gene TRBJ2-7, with a tentative D call TRBD2 (5 bases). V was cut by 2 bases and J by 2 bases, with 11 bases left in between. The CDR3 extends over 14 amino acids. From germline, CDR1 is SGHRS and CDR2 YFSETQ. CDR3 coding DNA: TGCGCCAGCAGCTTTTCGAGGGAGACCTACGAGCAGTACTTC. It encodes CASSFSRETYEQYF. The full variable domain, in which reference TRBV5-1 and TRBJ2-7 provide the parts outside the CDR3, is KAGVTQTPRYLIKTRGQQVTLSCSPISGHRSVSWYQQTPGQGLQFLFEYFSETQRNKGNFPGRFSGRQFSNSRSEMNVSTLELGDSALYLCASSFSRETYEQYFGPGTRLTVT.

The chain couples TRBV2 to TRBJ2-1; TRBD2 matches 10 bases. The CDR3 loop spans 18 amino acids. Trimming at V came to 3 bases and at J to 1 base, leaving 9 bases not matched to a gene. The germline V gene encodes CDR1 SNHLY and CDR2 FYNNEI. The CDR3 loop is CASSDGLAGALSYNEQFF. The CDR3 coding sequence is TGTGCCAGCAGTGACGGGCTAGCGGGGGCACTATCCTACAATGAGCAGTTCTTC. Looking up the rest from reference TRBV2 and TRBJ2-1 gives the full variable domain: EPEVTQTPSHQVTQMGQEVILRCVPISNHLYFYWYRQILGQKVEFLVSFYNNEISEKSEIFDDQFSVERPDGSNFTLKIRSTKLEDSAMYFCASSDGLAGALSYNEQFFGPGTRLTVL.

This clone was seen a few times. The J gene is TRBJ1-6, the V gene TRBV11-3, with 8 bases fitting TRBD1. CDR3 length: 15 amino acids. Per germline, CDR1 SGHNT and CDR2 YENEEA. Trimming cost V 3 bases and J 8 bases; bases outside gene matches: 6. CDR3 protein: CASSFRAGGYSPLHF. CDR3 nucleotides: TGTGCCAGCAGCTTCAGGGCAGGGGGCTATTCACCCCTCCACTTT.

This clone was recorded only once. The chain has TRBV2 and TRBJ2-1, with D possibly matching TRBD2 (5 bases). The CDR3 spans 14 residues. The germline V gene has CDR1 SNHLY and CDR2 FYNNEI. Trimming shortened V by 7 bases and J by 2 bases, and 12 bases separated the two germline ends. The CDR3 sequence is CASKGGRTYNEQFF. DNA for the CDR3: TGTGCCAGCAAGGGCGGGCGCACCTACAATGAGCAGTTCTTC.

This chain joins TRBV2 and TRBJ1-5; D is uncertain. V was clipped by 5 bases and J by 0 bases, with 8 bases between them. CDR3 length equals 14 residues. Looked up from germline, CDR1 is SNHLY and CDR2 is FYNNEI. The CDR3 region is CASSRLNSNQPQHF. The DNA of the CDR3 is TGTGCCAGCAGTAGACTCAATAGCAATCAGCCCCAGCATTTT.

The V gene is TRBV6-1, the J gene TRBJ1-2; D remains unclear. In germline, CDR1 is MNHNS, CDR2 SASEGT. The CDR3 extends over 15 amino acids. Trimming took off 1 base at V and 2 bases at J, with 11 bases between the two ends. As DNA, the CDR3 is TGTGCCAGCAGTGAAGTGGCAACCTCAAACTATGGCTACACCTTC. Protein: CASSEVATSNYGYTF.

The V call is TRBV5-1, the J call TRBJ1-4; D may be TRBD1 (6 bases). The CDR3 is 13 residues long. Trimming left V 3 bases short and J 8 bases short, with 11 bases between. Germline CDR1 SGHRS, CDR2 YFSETQ. CDR3: CASSYGQREKLFF. The CDR3, as DNA: TGCGCCAGCAGCTATGGACAGCGGGAAAAACTGTTTTTT.

The chain carries TRBV7-3 and TRBJ2-1; 8 nucleotides align to TRBD1. Trimming at V came to 5 bases and at J to 7 bases, leaving 16 bases not matched to a gene. Germline CDR1 SGHTA, CDR2 FQGTGA. This CDR3 spans 17 amino acids. The CDR3 protein is CASSLTRPGQGKNEQFF. The CDR3 nucleotides are TGTGCCAGCAGCCTTACCCGCCCCGGACAGGGAAAAAATGAGCAGTTCTTC.

The chain links TRBV30 to TRBJ1-1, with 7 bases aligning to TRBD1. The V gene end was trimmed by 5 bases and the J gene end by 1 base; junction bases not matched to a gene: 7. Germline CDR1 reads GTSNPN; CDR2 reads SVGIG (reference sequence). The CDR3 totals 14 residues. CDR3 sequence reads: CAWSTGQENTEAFF. The CDR3 bases are TGTGCCTGGTCCACAGGACAGGAGAACACTGAAGCTTTCTTT.

This chain uses TRBV2 with TRBJ2-4; the match to TRBD1 covers 8 bases. Germline V CDR1 and CDR2: SNHLY, FYNNEI. CDR3 length equals 15 residues. V lost 2 bases to trimming and J lost 0 bases; unmatched junction nucleotides: 0. In nucleotides, the CDR3 is TGTGCCAGCAGTGAACAGGGGGCAGCCAAAAACATTCAGTACTTC. This encodes CASSEQGAAKNIQYF.

The chain is built from TRBV10-3 and TRBJ2-7, with 9 bases aligning to TRBD1. V lost 0 bases and J lost 5; bases outside the gene matches: 2. Germline V CDR1 and CDR2: ENHRY, SYGVKD. This CDR3 spans 14 amino acids. The CDR3 here is CAISESGTGNEQYF. DNA for the CDR3: TGTGCCATCAGTGAGTCCGGGACAGGGAACGAGCAGTACTTC.

In this sample, this clone turned up once. V gene TRBV30 combines with J gene TRBJ1-6, with 9 bases matching TRBD1. Germline assignment: CDR1 GTSNPN and CDR2 SVGIG (reference sequence). With 4 bases clipped from V and 8 bases from J, the junction kept 3 bases outside the gene matches. This CDR3 has 13 residues. CDR3 amino acids: CAWTRQGDSPLHF. DNA for the CDR3: TGTGCCTGGACTAGACAGGGGGATTCACCCCTCCACTTT.

The gene calls are TRBV28 and TRBJ2-7; 8 bases are a match to TRBD2. Germline V gene sequence: CDR1 MDHEN, CDR2 SYDVKM. The CDR3 has 17 residues. The V segment lost 4 bases and the J segment 2 bases; nucleotides outside the gene matches: 13. In DNA, the CDR3 is TGTGCCAGCAGTTCCCCGTTCGTCGAGCGGGGGACCTACGAGCAGTACTTC. This translates into CASSSPFVERGTYEQYF.

This chain links TRBV28 with TRBJ1-4, with 7 bases that match TRBD1. The junction had 6 bases not matched to a gene; V was cut back by 3 bases and J by 8 bases. This CDR3 has 14 amino acids. From germline, CDR1 is MDHEN and CDR2 SYDVKM. The CDR3: CASSFGTVGEKLFF. Written as DNA, the CDR3 is TGTGCCAGCAGTTTTGGGACAGTGGGGGAAAAACTGTTTTTT.

The chain combines TRBV5-4 with TRBJ2-7; D is unresolved. The CDR3 totals 11 residues. The V and J ends lost 1 base and 6 bases respectively, with 5 bases between them. The V gene's germline CDR1 is SGHNT and CDR2 YYREEE (reference sequence). The CDR3 loop reads CASSLRSEQYF. The CDR3 DNA reads as TGTGCCAGCAGCTTGCGGTCCGAGCAGTACTTC.

The V call is TRBV5-1, the J call TRBJ2-7, with D perhaps TRBD1 (6 bases). The CDR3 has 14 residues. The germline gives CDR1 SGHRS, CDR2 YFSETQ. Between the trimmed V and J ends, which lost 0 bases and 3 bases, there was a span of 10 bases. The CDR3 region is CASSLVDSGYEQYF. The CDR3 nucleotides are TGCGCCAGCAGCTTGGTGGACAGTGGCTACGAGCAGTACTTC. Combining the CDR3 with reference TRBV5-1 and TRBJ2-7 gives the whole variable domain KAGVTQTPRYLIKTRGQQVTLSCSPISGHRSVSWYQQTPGQGLQFLFEYFSETQRNKGNFPGRFSGRQFSNSRSEMNVSTLELGDSALYLCASSLVDSGYEQYFGPGTRLTVT.

The rearrangement uses TRBV9 and TRBJ1-4; 9 nucleotides align to TRBD1. Germline assignment: CDR1 SGDLS and CDR2 YYNGEE. This CDR3 is built from 14 residues. J lost 8 bases, V lost 3 bases, and 5 bases had no gene match. The CDR3 protein is CASSERTGEEKLFF. The CDR3 DNA reads as TGTGCCAGCAGCGAACGGACAGGGGAAGAAAAACTGTTTTTT.

The rearrangement joins TRBV7-9 to TRBJ2-7; tentatively, D is TRBD2 (5 bases). The CDR3 sequence is 12 residues long. The V and J ends lost 6 bases and 4 bases respectively, with 10 bases between them. CDR1 and CDR2 (germline): SEHNR, FQNEAQ (reference sequence). The CDR3 coding sequence is TGTGCCAGCAGTCAATCGGGGTACGAGCAGTACTTC. This sequence encodes CASSQSGYEQYF.

The chain has TRBV10-2 and TRBJ2-7; 7 bases are shared with TRBD2. Germline V gives CDR1 WSHSY, CDR2 SAAADI. The length of the CDR3 is 14 residues. The J segment lost 2 bases and the V segment lost 6 bases, leaving 7 bases of the junction unmatched. The DNA of the CDR3 is TGCGCCAGCAGGTCCGGGACTACAACCTACGAGCAGTACTTC. Protein: CASRSGTTTYEQYF.

This sequence joins TRBV10-3 and TRBJ1-2, with D possibly TRBD1 on 5 matching bases. The V gene lost 0 bases and the J gene lost 2 bases, with 10 bases spanning the gap. In germline, CDR1 is ENHRY, CDR2 SYGVKD. The CDR3 has 15 residues. CDR3: CAISESSGGNYGYTF. The CDR3 region has the DNA TGTGCCATCAGTGAGTCGAGCGGGGGGAACTATGGCTACACCTTC.

The CDR3 coding sequence is TGTGCCAGCAGCGGGGGGGTAAACTCCTACGAGCAGTACTTC. It is translated as CASSGGVNSYEQYF. J is TRBJ2-7 and V is TRBV5-4; 7 bases fit TRBD2. CDR1 SGHNT and CDR2 YYREEE come from the germline V gene (reference sequence). The CDR3 runs to 14 residues. V shed 4 bases and J 0 bases; nucleotides not matched to a gene: 4.

The chain combines TRBV7-2 with TRBJ1-2; TRBD1 agrees at 7 bases. From germline, CDR1 is SGHTA and CDR2 FQGNSA. The CDR3 covers 15 residues. The J segment lost 2 bases and the V segment lost 7 bases, leaving 10 bases of the junction unmatched. The CDR3 DNA is TGTGCCAGCACCCTGTCGACAGGGAGGAACTATGGCTACACCTTC. This gives the protein CASTLSTGRNYGYTF.

V gene TRBV5-5 combines with J gene TRBJ2-2; possibly TRBD2 for D (6 bases). Trimming removed 2 bases from V and 4 bases from J, with 18 bases in between. This CDR3 is 17 amino acids long. In germline, CDR1 is SGHKS, CDR2 YYEKEE (reference sequence). The CDR3 spells CASSFWKAGGLTGELFF. DNA of the CDR3: TGTGCCAGCAGCTTCTGGAAAGCGGGCGGCCTCACCGGGGAGCTGTTTTTT. The full variable domain, in which reference TRBV5-5 and TRBJ2-2 provide the parts outside the CDR3, is DAGVTQSPTHLIKTRGQQVTLRCSPISGHKSVSWYQQVLGQGPQFIFQYYEKEERGRGNFPDRFSARQFPNYSSELNVNALLLGDSALYLCASSFWKAGGLTGELFFGEGSRLTVL.

V is TRBV28 and J is TRBJ1-1; weak D call: TRBD1 (5 bases). Trimming pared 7 bases from V and 11 bases from J, leaving 23 bases between. This CDR3 is 14 amino acids long. CDR1 is MDHEN, CDR2 SYDVKM, per germline. The CDR3 here is CASTWDLREKGAFF. CDR3 nucleotide sequence: TGTGCCAGCACCTGGGACTTGAGGGAGAAGGGGGCTTTCTTT.